The entry below gives a single TCR beta chain sequence along with its context. The data were taken from a study of blood T cell repertoires in COVID-19. Turning to the study itself: The samples span acute and convalescent COVID-19 from the United States, Italy and Spain. Sample material is recorded as cDNA or gDNA derived from T cells, B-cell-depleted T cells, or PBMCs.

Per the authors' pipeline: Reference gene primers were amplified, and this amplification served to estimate nucleated cell counts. Profiled with immunoSEQ multiplex PCR; TCRdb holds only in-frame clones, not every one. V, J and clone size derive from that table, while D and trimming were established from the DNA sequence. The data show about 98,000 clones, about 80% seen once. The V and J ends lost 6 bases and 8 bases, in that order; junction bases with no gene match: 12. The germline CDR1 and CDR2 sequences are MNHEY and SVGAGI. This CDR3 comprises 15 residues. This TCR derives from an older man with active or convalescent COVID-19. The sequencing sample was made of peripheral blood. The chain employs TRBV6-5 and TRBJ2-1; 8 bases match TRBD2. The CDR3 DNA is TGTGCCAGCAGAATCAAGCGGGGGCGAATCTATGAGCAGTTCTTC. Its translation: CASRIKRGRIYEQFF.